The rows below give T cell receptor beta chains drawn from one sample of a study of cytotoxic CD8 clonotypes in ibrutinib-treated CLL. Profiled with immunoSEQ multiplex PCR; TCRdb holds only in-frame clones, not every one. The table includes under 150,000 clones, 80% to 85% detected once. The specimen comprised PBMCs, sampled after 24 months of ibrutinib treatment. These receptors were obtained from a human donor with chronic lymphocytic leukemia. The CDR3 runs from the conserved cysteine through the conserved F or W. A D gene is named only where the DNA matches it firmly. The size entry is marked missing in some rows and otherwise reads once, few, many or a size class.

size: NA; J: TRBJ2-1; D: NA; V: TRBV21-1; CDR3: CASSKGQGRNNEQFF; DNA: TGTGCCAGCAGCAAGGGACAGGGGAGGAACAATGAGCAGTTCTTC
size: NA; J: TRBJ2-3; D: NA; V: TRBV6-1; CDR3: CASRRGGGGTDTQYF; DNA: TGTGCCAGCAGGAGAGGTGGAGGGGGCACAGATACGCAGTATTTT
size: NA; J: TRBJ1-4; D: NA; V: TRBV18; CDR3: CASSHQSGGLANEKLFF; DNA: TGTGCCAGCTCCCACCAGTCGGGGGGCCTGGCTAATGAAAAACTGTTTTTT
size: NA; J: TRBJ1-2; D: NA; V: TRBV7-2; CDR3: CASSFGSRQHGYTF; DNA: TGTGCCAGCAGCTTCGGATCCAGACAGCATGGCTACACCTTC
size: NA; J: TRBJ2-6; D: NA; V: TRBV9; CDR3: CASSPGSGANVLTF; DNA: TGTGCCAGCAGCCCGGGCTCTGGGGCCAACGTCCTGACTTTC
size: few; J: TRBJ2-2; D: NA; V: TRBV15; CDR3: CATSRDRLSSPGELFF; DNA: TGTGCCACCAGCAGAGATCGGCTCTCGAGCCCCGGGGAGCTGTTTTTT
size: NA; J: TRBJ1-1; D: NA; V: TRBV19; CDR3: CASSRTVNTEAFF; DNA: TGTGCCAGTAGTAGGACAGTTAACACTGAAGCTTTCTTT
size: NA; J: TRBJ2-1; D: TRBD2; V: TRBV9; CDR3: CASSVVASGGREQFF; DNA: TGTGCCAGCAGCGTAGTGGCTAGCGGGGGACGGGAGCAGTTCTTC
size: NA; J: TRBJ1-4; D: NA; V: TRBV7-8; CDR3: CASSWGGGEKLFF; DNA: TGTGCCAGCAGCTGGGGGGGAGGGGAAAAACTGTTTTTT
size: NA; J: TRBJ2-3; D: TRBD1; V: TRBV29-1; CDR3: CSAGDRGRTDTQYF; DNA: TGCAGCGCCGGGGACAGGGGGCGGACAGATACGCAGTATTTT
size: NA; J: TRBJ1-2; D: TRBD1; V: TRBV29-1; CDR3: CSVERGAGGGDTF; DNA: TGCAGCGTTGAACGTGGGGCAGGGGGCGGAGACACCTTC
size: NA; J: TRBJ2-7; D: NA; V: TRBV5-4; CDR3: CASSFDSARDEQYF; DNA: TGTGCCAGCAGCTTTGACTCAGCCCGAGACGAGCAGTACTTC
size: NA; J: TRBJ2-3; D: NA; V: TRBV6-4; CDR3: CASYSRGTQYF; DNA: TGTGCCAGCTACTCCAGGGGTACGCAGTATTTT
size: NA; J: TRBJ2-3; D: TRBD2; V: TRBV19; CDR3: CASSIDGTSGDTQYF; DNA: TGTGCCAGTAGTATAGACGGGACTAGCGGGGATACGCAGTATTTT
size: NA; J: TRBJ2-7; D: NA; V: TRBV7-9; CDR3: CASNPGVHYEQYF; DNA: TGTGCCAGCAACCCGGGGGTTCACTACGAGCAGTACTTC
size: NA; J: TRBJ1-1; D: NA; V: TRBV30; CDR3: CAWSMSQGGTEAFF; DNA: TGTGCCTGGAGCATGTCCCAGGGAGGGACTGAAGCTTTCTTT
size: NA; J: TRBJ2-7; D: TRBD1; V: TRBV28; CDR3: CASSSGQGIYEQYF; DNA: TGTGCCAGCAGCTCGGGACAGGGGATCTACGAGCAGTACTTC
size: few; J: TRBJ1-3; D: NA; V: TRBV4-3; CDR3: CASSPTTESGAGNTIYF; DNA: TGCGCCAGCAGCCCTACTACCGAGTCGGGGGCTGGAAACACCATATATTTT
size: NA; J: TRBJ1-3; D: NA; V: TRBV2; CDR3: CASSETVRVSGNTIYF; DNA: TGTGCCAGCAGTGAGACCGTTAGGGTCTCTGGAAACACCATATATTTT
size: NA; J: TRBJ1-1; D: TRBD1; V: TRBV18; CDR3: CASSPLGRGPEF; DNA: TGTGCCAGCTCACCACTTGGCAGGGGGCCCGAGTTT
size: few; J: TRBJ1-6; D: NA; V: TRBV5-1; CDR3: CASSFSGIGSPLHF; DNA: TGCGCCAGCAGCTTTTCAGGGATCGGGTCACCCCTCCACTTT
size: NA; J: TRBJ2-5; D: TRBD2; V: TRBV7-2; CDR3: CASSPRGGPETQYF; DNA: TGTGCCAGCAGCCCGCGGGGGGGCCCGGAGACCCAGTACTTC
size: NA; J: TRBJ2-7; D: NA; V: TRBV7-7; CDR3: CASSLVRDNYYEQYF; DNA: TGTGCCAGCAGCTTAGTTAGGGACAACTACTACGAGCAGTACTTC
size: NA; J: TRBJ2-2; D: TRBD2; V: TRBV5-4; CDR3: CASSGRLAGGTGELFF; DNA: TGTGCCAGCAGCGGGAGACTAGCGGGGGGCACCGGGGAGCTGTTTTTT
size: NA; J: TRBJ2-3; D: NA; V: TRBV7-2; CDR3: CASSLGRTTDTQYF; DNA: TGTGCCAGCAGCTTAGGGCGCACTACAGATACGCAGTATTTT
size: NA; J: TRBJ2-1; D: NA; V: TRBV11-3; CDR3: CASSSTRNREQFF; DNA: TGTGCCAGCAGCTCAACGAGAAACAGGGAGCAGTTCTTC
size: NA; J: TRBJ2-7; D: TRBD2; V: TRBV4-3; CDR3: CASSQDRSGGPFYEQYF; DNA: TGCGCCAGCAGCCAAGATCGAAGCGGGGGGCCCTTCTACGAGCAGTACTTC
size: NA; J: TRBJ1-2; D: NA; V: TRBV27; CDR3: CASSLRQNYGYTF; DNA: TGTGCCAGCAGTTTAAGACAGAACTATGGCTACACCTTC
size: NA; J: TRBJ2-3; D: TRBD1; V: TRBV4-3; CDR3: CASSQVDRATDTQYF; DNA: TGCGCCAGCAGCCAGGTCGACAGGGCCACAGATACGCAGTATTTT
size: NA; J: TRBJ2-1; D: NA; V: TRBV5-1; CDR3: CASSLRLTGTYEQFF; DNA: TGCGCCAGCAGCTTAAGACTGACAGGTACCTATGAGCAGTTCTTC
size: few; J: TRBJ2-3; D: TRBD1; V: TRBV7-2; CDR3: CASSLASAGGITDTQYF; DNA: TGTGCCAGCAGCTTAGCGTCGGCAGGGGGCATCACAGATACGCAGTATTTT
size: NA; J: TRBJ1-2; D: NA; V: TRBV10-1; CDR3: CASKGKGANYGYTF; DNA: TGCGCCAGCAAGGGGAAGGGGGCTAACTATGGCTACACCTTC
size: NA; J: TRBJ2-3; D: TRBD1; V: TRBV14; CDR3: CASSVTGTDTQYF; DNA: TGTGCCAGCAGCGTGACAGGGACAGATACGCAGTATTTT
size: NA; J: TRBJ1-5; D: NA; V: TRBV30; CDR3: CAWSVSGAVNSNQPQHF; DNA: TGTGCCTGGAGTGTATCAGGGGCAGTAAATAGCAATCAGCCCCAGCATTTT
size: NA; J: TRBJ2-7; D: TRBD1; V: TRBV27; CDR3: CASSKDRAYEQYF; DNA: TGTGCCAGCAGTAAGGACAGGGCCTACGAGCAGTACTTC
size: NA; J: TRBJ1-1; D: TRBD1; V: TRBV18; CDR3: CASSVNQGAEAFF; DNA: TGTGCCAGCTCAGTAAACCAGGGGGCTGAAGCTTTCTTT